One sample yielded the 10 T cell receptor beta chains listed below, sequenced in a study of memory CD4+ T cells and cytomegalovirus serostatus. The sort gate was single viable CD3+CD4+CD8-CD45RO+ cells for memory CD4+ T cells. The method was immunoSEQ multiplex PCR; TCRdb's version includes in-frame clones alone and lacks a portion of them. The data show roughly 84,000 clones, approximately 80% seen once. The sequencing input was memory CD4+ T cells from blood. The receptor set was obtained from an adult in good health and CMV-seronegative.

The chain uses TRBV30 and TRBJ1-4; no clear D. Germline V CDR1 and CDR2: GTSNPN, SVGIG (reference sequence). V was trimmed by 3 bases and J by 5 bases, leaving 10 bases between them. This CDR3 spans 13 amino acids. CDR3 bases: TGTGCCTGGAGGGCACCGACGAATGAAAAACTGTTTTTT. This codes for CAWRAPTNEKLFF. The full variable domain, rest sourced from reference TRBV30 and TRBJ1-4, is SQTIHQWPATLVQPVGSPLSLECTVEGTSNPNLYWYRQAAGRGLQLLFYSVGIGQISSEVPQNLSASRPQDRQFILSSKKLLLSDSGFYLCAWRAPTNEKLFFGSGTQLSVL.

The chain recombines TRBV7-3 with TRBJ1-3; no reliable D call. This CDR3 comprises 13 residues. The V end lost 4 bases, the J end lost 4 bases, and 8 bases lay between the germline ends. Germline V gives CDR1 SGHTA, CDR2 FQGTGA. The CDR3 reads CASSSSSGNTIYF. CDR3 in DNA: TGTGCCAGCAGCTCCTCGTCCGGAAACACCATATATTTT.

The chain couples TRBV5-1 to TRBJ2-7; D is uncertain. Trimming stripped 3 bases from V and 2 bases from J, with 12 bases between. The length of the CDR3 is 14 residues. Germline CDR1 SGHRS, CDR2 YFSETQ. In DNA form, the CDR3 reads TGCGCCAGCAGCTCGGGTGTCCCTACCTACGAGCAGTACTTC. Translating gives CASSSGVPTYEQYF.

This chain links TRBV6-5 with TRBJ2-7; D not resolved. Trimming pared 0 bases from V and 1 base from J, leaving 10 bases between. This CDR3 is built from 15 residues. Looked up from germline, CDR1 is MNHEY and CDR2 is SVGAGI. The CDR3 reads CASSYSVLRSYEQYF. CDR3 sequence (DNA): TGTGCCAGCAGTTACTCGGTCTTACGGTCCTACGAGCAGTACTTC.

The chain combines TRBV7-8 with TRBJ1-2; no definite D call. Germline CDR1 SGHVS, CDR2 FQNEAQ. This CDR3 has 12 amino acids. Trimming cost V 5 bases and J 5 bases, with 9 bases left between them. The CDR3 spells CASSPQRYGYTF. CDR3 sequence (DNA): TGTGCCAGCAGCCCTCAGCGATATGGCTACACCTTC.

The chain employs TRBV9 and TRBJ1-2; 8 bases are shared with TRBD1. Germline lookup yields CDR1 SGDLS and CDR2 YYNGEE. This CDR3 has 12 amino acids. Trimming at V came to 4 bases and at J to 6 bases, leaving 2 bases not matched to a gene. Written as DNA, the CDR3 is TGTGCCAGCAGCAGGGGACAGGATGGCTACACCTTC. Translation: CASSRGQDGYTF.

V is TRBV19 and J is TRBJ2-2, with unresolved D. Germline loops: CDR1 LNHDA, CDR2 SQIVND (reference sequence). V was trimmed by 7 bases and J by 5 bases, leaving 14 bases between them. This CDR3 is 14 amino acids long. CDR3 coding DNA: TGTGCCAGTACGGTCCAGATAGGGACCGGGGAGCTGTTTTTT. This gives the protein CASTVQIGTGELFF.

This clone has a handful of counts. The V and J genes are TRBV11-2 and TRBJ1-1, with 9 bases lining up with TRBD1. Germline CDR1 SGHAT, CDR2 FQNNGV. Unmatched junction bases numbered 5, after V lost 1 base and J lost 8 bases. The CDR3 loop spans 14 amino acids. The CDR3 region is CASSLAGGQGEAFF. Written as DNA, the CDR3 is TGTGCCAGCAGCTTAGCTGGGGGACAGGGCGAAGCTTTCTTT. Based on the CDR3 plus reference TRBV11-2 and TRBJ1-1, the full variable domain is EAGVAQSPRYKIIEKRQSVAFWCNPISGHATLYWYQQILGQGPKLLIQFQNNGVVDDSQLPKDRFSAERLKGVDSTLKIQPAKLEDSAVYLCASSLAGGQGEAFFGQGTRLTVV.

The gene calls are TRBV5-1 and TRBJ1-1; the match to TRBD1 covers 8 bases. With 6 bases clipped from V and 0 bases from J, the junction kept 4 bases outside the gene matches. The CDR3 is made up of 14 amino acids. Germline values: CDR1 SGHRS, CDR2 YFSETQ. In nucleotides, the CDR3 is TGCGCCAGCAAAATACAGGGGGTGAACACTGAAGCTTTCTTT. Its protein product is CASKIQGVNTEAFF.

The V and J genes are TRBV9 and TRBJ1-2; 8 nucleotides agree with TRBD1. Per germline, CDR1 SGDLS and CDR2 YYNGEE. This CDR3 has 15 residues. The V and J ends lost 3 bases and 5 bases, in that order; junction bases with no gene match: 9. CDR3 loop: CASSASQGAGYGYTF. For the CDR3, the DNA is TGTGCCAGCAGCGCGTCCCAGGGGGCCGGGTATGGCTACACCTTC. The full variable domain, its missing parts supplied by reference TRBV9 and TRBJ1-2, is DSGVTQTPKHLITATGQRVTLRCSPRSGDLSVYWYQQSLDQGLQFLIQYYNGEERAKGNILERFSAQQFPDLHSELNLSSLELGDSALYFCASSASQGAGYGYTFGSGTRLTVV.